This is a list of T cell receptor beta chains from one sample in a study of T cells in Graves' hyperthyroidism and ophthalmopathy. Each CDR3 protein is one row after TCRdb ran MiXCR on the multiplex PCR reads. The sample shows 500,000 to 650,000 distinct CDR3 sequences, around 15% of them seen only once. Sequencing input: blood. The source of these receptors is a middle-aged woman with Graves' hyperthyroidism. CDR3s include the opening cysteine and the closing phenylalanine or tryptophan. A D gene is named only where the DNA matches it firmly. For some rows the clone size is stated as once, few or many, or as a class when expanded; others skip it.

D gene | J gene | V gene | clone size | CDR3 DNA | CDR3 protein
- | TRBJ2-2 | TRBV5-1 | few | TGCGCCAGCAGCTTGGATTTCAGGCGGGACAGCGGGGAGCTGTTTTTT | CASSLDFRRDSGELFF
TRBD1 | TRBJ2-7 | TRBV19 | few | TGTGCCAGTAGTATAGGTACAGGGGGCTACTACGAGCAGTACTTC | CASSIGTGGYYEQYF
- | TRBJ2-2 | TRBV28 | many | TGTGCCAGCAGGCGGGCTACTAGAAACACCGGGGAGCTGTTTTTT | CASRRATRNTGELFF
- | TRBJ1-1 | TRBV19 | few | TGTGCCAGTAGTATTGGGAGGGAGACTGAAGCTTTCTTT | CASSIGRETEAFF
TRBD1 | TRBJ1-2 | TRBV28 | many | TGTGCCAGCAGCCATACAGGGGGCGAGACCTATGGCTACACCTTC | CASSHTGGETYGYTF
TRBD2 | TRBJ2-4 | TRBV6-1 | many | TGTGCCAGCCGTAGGACTAGCGAAGCCAAAAACATTCAGTACTTC | CASRRTSEAKNIQYF
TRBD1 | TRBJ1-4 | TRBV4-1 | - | TGCGCCAGCAGCTATTCGACAGGGGCAGATGAAAAACTGTTTTTT | CASSYSTGADEKLFF
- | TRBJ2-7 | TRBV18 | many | TGTGCCAGCTCACCAAACGGGTACGGCTACGAGCAGTACTTC | CASSPNGYGYEQYF
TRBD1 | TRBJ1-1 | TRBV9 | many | TGTGCCAGCAGCGTAGGTTTTCCAGGGGGCAGGAACACTGAAGCTTTCTTT | CASSVGFPGGRNTEAFF
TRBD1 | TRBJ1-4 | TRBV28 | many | TGTGCCAGCAGTTTACAGGGGGCAGCTAATGAAAAACTGTTTTTT | CASSLQGAANEKLFF
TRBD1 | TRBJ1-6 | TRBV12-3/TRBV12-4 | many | TGTGCCACCACAGGGGGGAATTCACCCCTCCACTTT | CATTGGNSPLHF
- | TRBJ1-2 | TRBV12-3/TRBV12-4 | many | TGTGCCAGCAGTCTCAAGAACACGAACTATGGCTACACCTTC | CASSLKNTNYGYTF
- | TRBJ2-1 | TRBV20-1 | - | TGCAGTGCTAGAGGGTATAGCGGCAATGAGCAGTTCTTC | CSARGYSGNEQFF
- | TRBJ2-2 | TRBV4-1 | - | TGCGCCAGCAGCCAAGATGGCTATGGCACTAACACCGGGGAGCTGTTTTTT | CASSQDGYGTNTGELFF
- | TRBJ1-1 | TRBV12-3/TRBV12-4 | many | TGTGCCAGCAGTCACCCCCCTCGGGACACTGAAGCTTTCTTT | CASSHPPRDTEAFF
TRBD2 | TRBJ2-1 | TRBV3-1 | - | TGTGCCAGCAGCCAAGATTTTGCTAGCGGAAGCTCCTACAATGAGCAGTTCTTC | CASSQDFASGSSYNEQFF